The rows below give T cell receptor beta chains drawn from one sample of a study of cytomegalovirus exposure and HLA in healthy donors. Here immunoSEQ multiplex PCR was the method, and the copy in TCRdb shows in-frame clones only, minus some. The profile shows around 140,000 clones, 65% to 80% of them singletons. The sequenced sample consisted of PBMCs. The receptors here all came from a man aged 35-49 years in good health and CMV-seropositive. CDR3s include the opening cysteine and the closing phenylalanine or tryptophan. The D gene is left open where the match is weak. The size entry is marked missing in some rows and otherwise reads once, few, many or a size class.

j_call v_call clone_size d_call cdr3_nt cdr3_aa
TRBJ2-7 TRBV4-3 - - TGCGCCAGCAGCCAAGAACGGAGCGGAATTTCCTACGAGCAGTACTTC CASSQERSGISYEQYF
TRBJ1-3 TRBV7-7 - - TGTGCCAGCAGCATCGGGACAGGAAACACCATATATTTT CASSIGTGNTIYF
TRBJ1-1 TRBV9 - - TGTGCCAGCAGCGTACGAGCCGGGGGGACTGAAGCTTTCTTT CASSVRAGGTEAFF
TRBJ2-3 TRBV6-1 - TRBD2 TGTGCCAGCAGTGAAGCGGGACTAGTTAGCACAGATACGCAGTATTTT CASSEAGLVSTDTQYF
TRBJ2-1 TRBV7-2 - TRBD2 TGTGCCAGCAGCCATTCAAGCGGGAGCGGCTACAATGAGCAGTTCTTC CASSHSSGSGYNEQFF
TRBJ2-5 TRBV6-1 - - TGTGCCAGCAGTGAAAGGGGAGAGACCCAGTACTTC CASSERGETQYF
TRBJ2-3 TRBV7-2 once - TGTGCCAGCAGCTTGGACAGTTTCACAGATACGCAGTATTTT CASSLDSFTDTQYF
TRBJ1-4 TRBV19 once - TGTGCCAGTAGTATGCCCGTTCGTCGGGTGGCAACTAATGAAAAACTGTTTTTT CASSMPVRRVATNEKLFF
TRBJ1-1 TRBV28 - - TGTGAATACCCCAGCGCCCTTAGACTGGGCACTGAAGCTTTCTTT CEYPSALRLGTEAFF
TRBJ2-6 TRBV19 - - TGTGCCAGTAGCTATACCGGGACACTCCAGGCCAACGTCCTGACTTTC CASSYTGTLQANVLTF
TRBJ1-5 TRBV6-5 - - TGTGCCAGCAGTGAAAACCAGAATCAGCCCCAGCATTTT CASSENQNQPQHF
TRBJ2-5 TRBV9 - - TGTGCCAGCAGCGTAGACACTAGTGGCCAAGAGACCCAGTACTTC CASSVDTSGQETQYF
TRBJ2-7 TRBV9 - TRBD2 TGTGCCAGCAGCTTCAGTGGGGGGGTGGGCGAGCAGTACTTC CASSFSGGVGEQYF
TRBJ2-7 TRBV18 - TRBD2 TGTGCCAGCTCACCCAGGACTAGCGGGATCTCCTACGAGCAGTACTTC CASSPRTSGISYEQYF
TRBJ2-7 TRBV20-1 - - TGCAGTGCCCAAACTTTCAGGGAGCAGTACTTC CSAQTFREQYF
TRBJ2-7 TRBV7-9 - - TGTGCCAGCAGCGGTACTGGTCGGTACGAGCAGTACTTC CASSGTGRYEQYF
TRBJ2-1 TRBV28 - TRBD1 TGTGCCAGCAGTGCATCGGGACAGGGGGCGGGTGAGCAGTTCTTC CASSASGQGAGEQFF
TRBJ2-2 TRBV5-1 - - TGCGCCAGCAACCCAACGGGGAGCGGAGTTTCTACCGGGGAGCTGTTTTTT CASNPTGSGVSTGELFF
TRBJ2-7 TRBV18 - TRBD2 TGTGCCAGCTCGGAGGGACTAGCGAACTCCTACGAGCAGTACTTC CASSEGLANSYEQYF